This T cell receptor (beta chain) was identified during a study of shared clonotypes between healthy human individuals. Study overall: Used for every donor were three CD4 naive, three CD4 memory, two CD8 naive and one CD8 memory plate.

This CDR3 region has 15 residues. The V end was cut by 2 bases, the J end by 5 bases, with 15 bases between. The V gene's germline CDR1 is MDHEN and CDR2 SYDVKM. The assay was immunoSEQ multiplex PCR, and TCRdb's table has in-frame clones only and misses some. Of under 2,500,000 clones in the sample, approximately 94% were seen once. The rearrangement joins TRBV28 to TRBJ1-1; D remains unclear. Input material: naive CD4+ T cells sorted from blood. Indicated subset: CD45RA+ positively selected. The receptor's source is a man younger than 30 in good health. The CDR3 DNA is TGTGCCAGCAGTTTAAAAACGCCGGGGAGAACTGAAGCTTTCTTT. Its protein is CASSLKTPGRTEAFF. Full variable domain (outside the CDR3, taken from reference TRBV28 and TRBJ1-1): DVKVTQSSRYLVKRTGEKVFLECVQDMDHENMFWYRQDPGLGLRLIYFSYDVKMKEKGDIPEGYSVSREKKERFSLILESASTNQTSMYLCASSLKTPGRTEAFFGQGTRLTVV.